This T cell receptor beta chain was captured by sequencing in a study of tumor and adjacent non-tumor tissue in lung cancer. The CDR3 has 14 amino acids. Germline lookup yields CDR1 SQVTM and CDR2 ANQGSEA. Trimming took 4 bases from V and 1 from J, leaving 13 bases between them. This clonotype was observed many times. The library came from three nested PCR rounds adapted from ARM-PCR protocols. TCRdb reprocessed the multiplex PCR reads via MiXCR and lists one record per CDR3 protein. Found here are 110,000 or so distinct CDR3 sequences, 62% of them singletons; the top ten hold roughly 19%. RNA was extracted from bulk tissue without any cell sorting. Distant lung tissue was collected more than 3 cm away from the tumor edge.

The sequencing input was distant non-tumor lung tissue. V and J are TRBV29-1 and TRBJ1-1; a weak D match, TRBD1 (6 bases). This TCR was recovered from a man aged 60 to 75 with non-small cell lung cancer. This CDR3 reads CSVGFRGSNTEAFF. The CDR3 DNA reads TGCAGCGTTGGCTTCAGGGGATCGAACACTGAAGCTTTCTTT.